This T cell receptor (beta chain) appears in the sequencing data of a study of blood T cell repertoires in COVID-19. Study background: Samples representing acute and convalescent COVID-19 were sourced from the United States, Italy and Spain. T cells, B-cell-depleted T cells, or PBMCs provided the cDNA or gDNA that served as material.

Per the original data handling: Amplification of reference gene primers provided the estimated nucleated cell counts. Method: immunoSEQ multiplex PCR; TCRdb's copy keeps in-frame clones and lacks some. The V and J calls and clone size were taken over from that table, and D and trimming were inferred from the DNA. The table shows around 6,100 clones, with 85% to 90% occurring only once. This clone was observed a few times. Sequenced: peripheral blood. This sequence originates from an elderly man with active COVID-19.

CDR3 residues: CASSYTGQGAEQYF. The CDR3, as DNA: TGTGCCAGCAGTTACACGGGACAGGGAGCCGAGCAGTACTTC. The chain has TRBV6-5 and TRBJ2-7; 9 bases are shared with TRBD1. J gave up 6 bases and V 2 bases, and 5 bases lay outside the gene matches. Germline V gene lookup returns CDR1 MNHEY and CDR2 SVGAGI. CDR3 size: 14 residues.